This T cell receptor beta chain was captured by sequencing in a study of blood T cell repertoires in COVID-19. This clone has a handful of counts. There are 13 residues in the CDR3. Trimming cost V 7 bases and J 5 bases, with 17 bases left between them. The germline V gene encodes CDR1 SQVTM and CDR2 ANQGSEA. Assay used: immunoSEQ multiplex PCR; TCRdb lists only in-frame clones, some missing. Here the sample spans 130,000 to 150,000 clones, 88% being singletons. This chain uses TRBV29-1 with TRBJ1-1; D is perhaps TRBD1 (6 bases). The clonotype originates from a woman younger than 45 with acute COVID-19. What was sequenced was PBMCs or T cells enriched from blood (not recorded which). This CDR3 reads CSAGQTGVTEAFF. CDR3 nucleotide sequence: TGCAGCGCTGGACAGACAGGAGTTACTGAAGCTTTCTTT.